This TCR beta chain was found in a study of post-analysis software for immune sequencing data. Unique molecular identifiers featured in each of the TCR beta cDNA libraries. TCRdb independently ran MiXCR on the PCR reads; one entry per CDR3 protein. The table records approximately 150,000 distinct CDR3 sequences, around 28% of them present only once. The study's findings and limits: Significantly lower normalized Chao1 diversity was seen in multiple sclerosis patients than in controls. Strong co-clustering by F measure was evident for samples that had been prepared in the same batch. Included in a set of a few TRBV segments more frequent in patients than controls were TRBV5-6, TRBV5-1 and TRBV20-1.

Concerning this clonotype itself: The antigen is unknown.

V was clipped by 6 bases and J by 2 bases; unmatched bases: 6. The germline CDR1 and CDR2 sequences are SEHNR and FQNEAQ (reference sequence). The CDR3 runs 15 residues. Sequenced sample: blood. The sequence was obtained from a girl between 5 and 17 years old with multiple sclerosis. This chain joins TRBV7-9 and TRBJ2-1; 8 bases are a match to TRBD2. CDR3 residues: CASRPSGGTYNEQFF. The CDR3 region has the DNA TGTGCCAGCAGACCGAGCGGGGGCACCTACAATGAGCAGTTCTTC. Full variable domain (rest looked up from reference TRBV7-9 and TRBJ2-1): DTGVSQNPRHKITKRGQNVTFRCDPISEHNRLYWYRQTLGQGPEFLTYFQNEAQLEKSRLLSDRFSAERPKGSFSTLEIQRTEQGDSAMYLCASRPSGGTYNEQFFGPGTRLTVL.